This is a list of T cell receptor beta chains from one sample in a study of blood T cell repertoires in COVID-19. Measured with immunoSEQ multiplex PCR; TCRdb has only the in-frame clones, and not every one. This table has over 100,000 clones, roughly 80% appearing once. Sequenced material: peripheral blood. The receptors shown here come from a human donor in a cohort sampled during active COVID-19. The CDR3 runs from the conserved cysteine through the conserved F or W. D genes are given only for firm matches. Rows may omit the clone size; those that give it use once, few, many or a size class.

abundance: few
j_gene: TRBJ2-7
d_gene: NA
v_gene: TRBV11-3
CDR3aa: CASNSNTHYEQYF
CDR3nt: TGTGCCAGCAACTCGAATACTCACTACGAGCAGTACTTC

abundance: NA
j_gene: TRBJ2-6
d_gene: TRBD1
v_gene: TRBV7-3
CDR3aa: CASSPPQGLGANVLTF
CDR3nt: TGTGCCAGCAGCCCCCCACAGGGGTTGGGGGCCAACGTCCTGACTTTC

abundance: NA
j_gene: TRBJ2-4
d_gene: NA
v_gene: TRBV23-1
CDR3aa: CASSHRQHLAKNIQYF
CDR3nt: TGCGCCAGCAGTCATCGACAGCATCTAGCCAAAAACATTCAGTACTTC

abundance: few
j_gene: TRBJ1-5
d_gene: NA
v_gene: TRBV7-3
CDR3aa: CAIPMANQPQHF
CDR3nt: TGTGCCATTCCGATGGCAAATCAGCCCCAGCATTTT

abundance: NA
j_gene: TRBJ2-7
d_gene: TRBD1
v_gene: TRBV10-3
CDR3aa: CAISLDRVGSYEQYF
CDR3nt: TGTGCCATCAGTTTGGACAGGGTAGGCTCCTACGAGCAGTACTTC

abundance: NA
j_gene: TRBJ2-2
d_gene: TRBD1
v_gene: TRBV7-2
CDR3aa: CASSPGQARGELFF
CDR3nt: TGTGCCAGCAGCCCCGGACAGGCGCGGGGGGAGCTGTTTTTT

abundance: NA
j_gene: TRBJ1-6
d_gene: NA
v_gene: TRBV3-1/TRBV3-2
CDR3aa: CASSQGSSYNSPLHF
CDR3nt: TGTGCCAGCAGCCAAGGGAGCTCCTATAATTCACCCCTCCACTTT

abundance: NA
j_gene: TRBJ1-1
d_gene: NA
v_gene: TRBV2
CDR3aa: CASSERVRGPFMNTEAFF
CDR3nt: TGTGCCAGCAGTGAACGGGTCAGGGGACCTTTCATGAACACTGAAGCTTTCTTT

abundance: NA
j_gene: TRBJ1-2
d_gene: TRBD1
v_gene: TRBV29-1
CDR3aa: CSVGDSYYGYTF
CDR3nt: TGCAGCGTCGGGGACAGCTACTATGGCTACACCTTC

abundance: few
j_gene: TRBJ2-7
d_gene: TRBD2
v_gene: TRBV6-2/TRBV6-3
CDR3aa: CASSLGQRLAGVEQYF
CDR3nt: TGTGCCAGCAGTCTGGGGCAAAGACTAGCGGGAGTCGAGCAGTACTTC

abundance: NA
j_gene: TRBJ2-1
d_gene: NA
v_gene: TRBV9
CDR3aa: CASGSPWAGEQFF
CDR3nt: TGTGCCAGCGGGTCTCCATGGGCCGGTGAGCAGTTCTTC

abundance: few
j_gene: TRBJ2-6
d_gene: NA
v_gene: TRBV4-2
CDR3aa: CASSQDEQASGANVLTF
CDR3nt: TGTGCCAGCAGCCAAGATGAACAGGCCTCTGGGGCCAACGTCCTGACTTTC

abundance: NA
j_gene: TRBJ1-5
d_gene: TRBD1
v_gene: TRBV27
CDR3aa: CASSLKGAGEQPQHF
CDR3nt: TGTGCCAGCAGTTTAAAGGGGGCGGGCGAACAGCCCCAGCATTTT

abundance: NA
j_gene: TRBJ2-5
d_gene: TRBD1
v_gene: TRBV3-1/TRBV3-2
CDR3aa: CASSQDLDRGHQETQYF
CDR3nt: TGTGCCAGCAGCCAAGACCTAGACAGGGGACACCAAGAGACCCAGTACTTC

abundance: NA
j_gene: TRBJ2-3
d_gene: NA
v_gene: TRBV6-5
CDR3aa: CASSFKPGGTDTQYF
CDR3nt: TGTGCCAGCAGTTTCAAACCAGGGGGCACAGATACGCAGTATTTT

abundance: few
j_gene: TRBJ2-7
d_gene: TRBD1
v_gene: TRBV9
CDR3aa: CASSPLGQGIHEQYF
CDR3nt: TGTGCCAGCAGCCCGTTGGGACAGGGAATCCACGAGCAGTACTTC